A selection of T cell receptor beta chains follows, all from one sample in a study of CD8 T cells in ankylosing spondylitis. TCRdb reprocessed the 5' RACE reads with MiXCR, giving one entry per CDR3 protein. The sample lists 500,000 to 550,000 distinct CDR3 sequences, about 12% occurring once. The sequenced material came from blood, either unsorted or a sorted T cell fraction (not recorded which). The receptors stem from a male donor with ankylosing spondylitis. The CDR3 runs from the conserved cysteine through the conserved F or W. The D gene is left open where the match is weak. Size is omitted from some rows. Given values are once, few, many or a class for expanded clones.

clone_size	d_call	v_call	j_call	cdr3_aa	cdr3_nt
NA	NA	TRBV11-2	TRBJ2-7	CASSLDSAGNYEQYF	TGTGCCAGCAGCTTAGATTCTGCAGGGAACTACGAGCAGTACTTC
few	NA	TRBV7-6	TRBJ2-7	CASSSPDSYEQYF	TGTGCCAGCAGCTCCCCGGACTCCTACGAGCAGTACTTC
few	TRBD1	TRBV20-1	TRBJ1-1	CSACRQGRTEAFF	TGCAGTGCATGTCGACAGGGGCGCACTGAAGCTTTCTTT
few	NA	TRBV9	TRBJ1-5	CASSVGGRADQPQHF	TGTGCCAGCAGCGTAGGGGGGAGAGCAGATCAGCCCCAGCATTTT
NA	NA	TRBV18	TRBJ2-3	CASSFQGGPTDTQYF	TGTGCCAGCTCATTCCAGGGAGGTCCCACAGATACGCAGTATTTT
few	NA	TRBV3-1	TRBJ2-1	CASSQDLGRYNEQFF	TGTGCCAGCAGCCAAGATTTGGGCCGGTACAATGAGCAGTTCTTC
few	NA	TRBV5-1	TRBJ2-5	CASSFLSSQETQYF	TGCGCCAGCAGCTTTTTATCGTCCCAAGAGACCCAGTACTTC
NA	NA	TRBV29-1	TRBJ1-4	CSVGGEKLFF	TGCAGCGTCGGGGGTGAAAAACTGTTTTTT
few	NA	TRBV7-2	TRBJ1-2	CASSLGIRADGGYTF	TGTGCCAGCAGCTTAGGGATCAGGGCCGATGGCGGCTACACCTTC
many	TRBD1	TRBV12-3/TRBV12-4	TRBJ1-6	CASSLETGGSPLHF	TGTGCCAGCAGTCTAGAGACAGGGGGGTCACCCCTCCACTTT
few	NA	TRBV27	TRBJ1-6	CASTDRPNSPLHF	TGTGCCAGCACGGACAGACCCAATTCACCCCTCCACTTT
NA	TRBD2	TRBV9	TRBJ2-5	CASSPPYAGGPGETQYF	TGTGCCAGCAGCCCCCCTTATGCGGGAGGGCCGGGAGAGACCCAGTACTTC
NA	NA	TRBV6-1	TRBJ2-5	CASSEGTTPQYF	TGTGCCAGCAGTGAGGGGACAACACCCCAGTACTTC
many	NA	TRBV2	TRBJ2-1	CASSAGPPRFF	TGTGCCAGCAGTGCAGGGCCCCCTCGGTTCTTC
NA	NA	TRBV11-3	TRBJ2-5	CASSQRDMGETQYF	TGTGCCAGCAGCCAACGGGATATGGGGGAGACCCAGTACTTC
NA	TRBD1	TRBV30	TRBJ1-5	CASKGTGDQPQHF	TGTGCCTCGAAAGGGACAGGGGATCAGCCCCAGCATTTT
few	NA	TRBV5-5	TRBJ2-4	CASSLVPTMDIQYF	TGTGCCAGCAGCTTGGTACCGACCATGGACATTCAGTACTTC
NA	TRBD2	TRBV29-1	TRBJ2-3	CSVRRLAGVTDTQYF	TGCAGCGTCCGCAGACTAGCGGGGGTCACAGATACGCAGTATTTT
NA	TRBD2	TRBV19	TRBJ2-1	CASSSSGGGLNEQFF	TGTGCCAGTAGTTCTAGCGGGGGGGGACTCAATGAGCAGTTCTTC
NA	NA	TRBV3-1	TRBJ2-1	CASSQRPGPINNEQFF	TGTGCCAGCAGCCAACGGCCGGGACCAATAAACAATGAGCAGTTCTTC
NA	NA	TRBV7-7	TRBJ2-2	CASSFSRDNTGELFF	TGTGCCAGCAGCTTTAGCCGGGACAACACCGGGGAGCTGTTTTTT
few	NA	TRBV3-1	TRBJ2-3	CASSHGDAQYF	TGTGCCAGCAGCCACGGTGATGCGCAGTATTTT
few	NA	TRBV4-1	TRBJ2-5	CASSQDSTGDYQETQYF	TGCGCCAGCAGCCAAGATTCGACAGGAGATTACCAAGAGACCCAGTACTTC
many	NA	TRBV18	TRBJ2-2	CASSPPGHDTGELFF	TGTGCCAGCTCACCCCCAGGACACGACACCGGGGAGCTGTTTTTT
many	NA	TRBV12-3/TRBV12-4	TRBJ2-2	CASNQNRAGELFF	TGTGCCAGCAATCAAAACAGGGCCGGGGAGCTGTTTTTT
few	TRBD1	TRBV3-1	TRBJ2-7	CASSQGFTGVISYEQYF	TGTGCCAGCAGCCAAGGTTTCACAGGGGTTATCTCCTACGAGCAGTACTTC
few	NA	TRBV15	TRBJ1-4	CATSRDIPGDNEKLFF	TGTGCCACCAGCAGAGATATCCCGGGCGATAATGAAAAACTGTTTTTT
many	TRBD1	TRBV5-1	TRBJ1-2	CASSQQGEDGYTF	TGCGCCAGCAGCCAACAGGGGGAAGATGGCTACACCTTC
many	NA	TRBV7-9	TRBJ2-3	CASSHRDGTDTQYF	TGTGCCAGCAGCCACAGGGACGGAACAGATACGCAGTATTTT
NA	NA	TRBV3-1	TRBJ1-4	CASQARGLGEKLFF	TGTGCCAGCCAAGCCCGTGGTCTCGGTGAAAAACTGTTTTTT
many	TRBD1	TRBV5-1	TRBJ2-7	CASSLLSGQGAGEQYF	TGCGCCAGCAGCTTGCTTTCCGGACAGGGGGCGGGCGAGCAGTACTTC
NA	NA	TRBV6-6	TRBJ1-6	CASSYKETSLHF	TGTGCCAGCAGTTACAAAGAGACATCTCTCCACTTT
NA	NA	TRBV5-1	TRBJ1-1	CASSGLLGNTEAFF	TGCGCCAGCAGCGGACTGTTGGGGAACACTGAAGCTTTCTTT
many	TRBD1	TRBV20-1	TRBJ2-4	CSGGTGAIQYF	TGCAGTGGTGGGACAGGGGCCATTCAGTACTTC
few	NA	TRBV20-1	TRBJ1-2	CSAQGNYGYTF	TGCAGTGCCCAGGGAAACTATGGCTACACCTTC
few	NA	TRBV20-1	TRBJ1-1	CSARDGKGIGTEAFF	TGCAGTGCTAGAGATGGTAAAGGCATTGGCACTGAAGCTTTCTTT
few	NA	TRBV6-2/TRBV6-3	TRBJ2-1	CASSYRVPYEQFF	TGTGCCAGCAGTTACAGAGTACCCTATGAGCAGTTCTTC
many	TRBD2	TRBV4-2	TRBJ2-3	CASSPTSGGGVGTQYF	TGTGCCAGCAGCCCTACTAGCGGGGGGGGTGTTGGTACGCAGTATTTT
NA	NA	TRBV2	TRBJ2-1	CASSEQGLLGEQFF	TGTGCCAGCAGTGAACAGGGCCTCTTGGGTGAGCAGTTCTTC
many	TRBD1	TRBV7-8	TRBJ2-1	CASSSLTGGSYNEQFF	TGTGCCAGCAGCTCCTTGACAGGGGGGTCCTACAATGAGCAGTTCTTC